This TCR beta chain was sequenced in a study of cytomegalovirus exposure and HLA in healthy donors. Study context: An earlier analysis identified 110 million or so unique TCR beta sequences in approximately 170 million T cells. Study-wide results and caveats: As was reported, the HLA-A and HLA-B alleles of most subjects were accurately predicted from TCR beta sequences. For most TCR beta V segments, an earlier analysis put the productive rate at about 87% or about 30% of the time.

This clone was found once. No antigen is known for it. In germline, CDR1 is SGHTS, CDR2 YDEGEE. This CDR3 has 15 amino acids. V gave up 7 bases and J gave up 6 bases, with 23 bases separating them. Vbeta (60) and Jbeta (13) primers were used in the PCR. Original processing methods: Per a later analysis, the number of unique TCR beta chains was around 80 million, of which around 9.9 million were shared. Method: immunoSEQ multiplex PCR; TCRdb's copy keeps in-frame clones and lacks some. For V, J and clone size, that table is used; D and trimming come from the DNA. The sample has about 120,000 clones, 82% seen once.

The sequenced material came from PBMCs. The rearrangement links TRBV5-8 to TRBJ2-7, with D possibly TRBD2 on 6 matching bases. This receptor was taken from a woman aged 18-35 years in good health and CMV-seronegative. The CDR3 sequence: CASGQYGTPRGEQYF. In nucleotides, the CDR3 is TGTGCCAGCGGCCAGTACGGGACTCCTAGAGGCGAGCAGTACTTC.